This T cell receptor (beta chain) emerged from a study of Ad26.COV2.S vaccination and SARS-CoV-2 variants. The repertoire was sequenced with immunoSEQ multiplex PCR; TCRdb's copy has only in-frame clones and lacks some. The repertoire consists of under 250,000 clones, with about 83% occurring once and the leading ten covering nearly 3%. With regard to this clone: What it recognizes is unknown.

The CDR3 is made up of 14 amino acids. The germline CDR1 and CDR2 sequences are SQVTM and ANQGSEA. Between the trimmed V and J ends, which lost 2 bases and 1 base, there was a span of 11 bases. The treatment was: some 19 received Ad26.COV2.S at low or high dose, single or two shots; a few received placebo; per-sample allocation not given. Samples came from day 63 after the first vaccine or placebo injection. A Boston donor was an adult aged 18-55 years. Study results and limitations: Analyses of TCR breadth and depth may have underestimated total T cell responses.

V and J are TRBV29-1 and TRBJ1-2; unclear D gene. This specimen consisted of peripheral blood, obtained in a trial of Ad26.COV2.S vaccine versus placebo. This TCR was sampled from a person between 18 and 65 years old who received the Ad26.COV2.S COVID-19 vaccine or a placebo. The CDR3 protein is CSVEQVDLNYGYTF. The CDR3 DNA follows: TGCAGCGTTGAACAAGTTGACCTTAACTATGGCTACACCTTC.